This TCR beta chain stems from a study of blood T cell repertoires in COVID-19. This table comes from immunoSEQ multiplex PCR, and its TCRdb copy is limited to in-frame clones, with some not included. Found here are roughly 300,000 clones, approximately 88% of them singletons; the top ten hold 9.4%. CDR1 KGHSH and CDR2 LQKENI come from the germline V gene. Trimming shortened V by 6 bases and J by 6 bases, and 17 bases separated the two germline ends. The CDR3 has 14 residues. Sequencing used peripheral blood. The chain carries TRBV18 and TRBJ1-1; D call uncertain. The sequence was collected from a man between 18 and 35 years old with active or convalescent COVID-19. The CDR3 region has the DNA TGTGCCAGCTCCGGGAATAAGGCCAAGCCTGAAGCTTTCTTT. Protein product: CASSGNKAKPEAFF.